The TCR beta chain described here comes from a study of blood T cell repertoires in COVID-19. Study-level background: Both acute and convalescent COVID-19 samples were obtained from the United States, Italy and Spain. Sample material is recorded as cDNA or gDNA derived from T cells, B-cell-depleted T cells, or PBMCs.

Original processing notes: Amplification with reference gene primers provided the estimates of nucleated cell counts. Repertoires were generated with immunoSEQ multiplex PCR, while TCRdb's copy carries only in-frame clones and drops some. The DNA gave D and trimming, while V, J and clone size come from that table. The table lists hundreds of thousands of clones, around 85% of them singletons, with approximately 0.69% in the top ten. This clone appeared a single time. Trimming took 1 base from V and 4 from J, leaving 12 bases between them. CDR3 length: 15 amino acids. CDR1 and CDR2 from the germline V gene are SGHVS and FNYEAQ.

The chain has TRBV7-6 and TRBJ2-3; tentative D call: TRBD1 (5 bases). This sequence was found in a man between 40 and 49 years old with acute or convalescent COVID-19. The specimen sequenced was peripheral blood. The CDR3 protein is CASSLVQGSADTQYF. DNA of the CDR3: TGTGCCAGCAGCTTAGTCCAGGGATCAGCAGATACGCAGTATTTT.